This entry lists 8 T cell receptor beta chains sequenced from one sample in a study of tumor and adjacent non-tumor tissue in lung cancer (dated by TCRdb to about 2018). RNA was isolated from bulk unsorted tissue, and RNA quality was assessed with a NanoDrop ND-1000 and an Agilent 2100. The receptor library was made with multiplex PCR. TCRdb lists the instrument as Illumina HiSeq 2500. TCRbeta libraries were constructed through three rounds of nested PCR with primers (Table S4) according to protocols modified from ARM-PCR. In TCRdb, the public reads were trimmed at Q25 with fastp and aligned with MiXCR, with productive beta chains retained. For every CDR3 protein sequence, its rows merge into one entry that carries the most common genes and DNA. The sample contains 65,000 to 90,000 distinct CDR3 sequences, over 75% of them found a single time. The ten top clones hold roughly 13% of the sample. What was sequenced was lung tumor tissue. The source is a woman in her 50s with non-small cell lung cancer.

A remark on this clonotype: A junction end diverges from the germline sequence, so it may reflect a read error. V and J are TRBV4-1 and TRBJ1-1; D call uncertain. The CDR3 spans 16 residues. Germline loops: CDR1 MGHRA, CDR2 YSYEKL. CDR3 amino acids: CASSLDLYRRNTVAFF. In DNA, the CDR3 is TGCGCCAGCAGCCTAGATCTCTATAGGAGGAACACTGTAGCTTTCTTT.

As regards this clonotype: Sequence at one end of the junction differs from germline and may be a read error. V gene TRBV6-5 combines with J gene TRBJ2-5, with D possibly called TRBD1 or TRBD2 (5 bases each). CDR3 length: 13 residues. Germline loops: CDR1 MNHEY, CDR2 SVGAGI. CDR3 coding DNA: TGTGCCAGCTCAGGGACCACCAAAGAGACCCAGAACTTC. Translation: CASSGTTKETQNF.

This clonotype is labeled medium-sized. The rearrangement uses TRBV20-1 and TRBJ2-3, with TRBD2 matching over 8 bases. V gave up 7 bases and J gave up 4 bases; unmatched junction bases: 10. This CDR3 has 14 residues. Germline CDR1 and CDR2: DFQATT and SNEGSKA (reference sequence). The DNA for the CDR3 is TGCAGTGTTAGTGAAAGCGGGAGCGCAGATACGCAGTATTTT. Protein product: CSVSESGSADTQYF.

Turning to this clonotype: An end of the junction differs from the germline gene, which may be a read error. The chain links TRBV29-1 to TRBJ1-2; D uncertain. Germline V gene sequence: CDR1 SQVTM, CDR2 ANQGSEA. The CDR3 sequence is 12 residues long. CDR3 coding DNA: TGCACCGTCGATGACATCAACTATGGCCACACCTTC. Its translation is CTVDDINYGHTF.

This clonotype has only a few counts. This likely comes from a read error, as the CDR3 has no conserved phenylalanine or tryptophan at its end. This sequence joins TRBV11-3 and TRBJ2-1; maybe TRBD2 (5 bases). Per the germline V gene, CDR1 is SGHNT and CDR2 is YENEEA. The CDR3 is made up of 16 amino acids. CDR3 loop: CVSSSRSGSSYNEQFL. Written as DNA, the CDR3 is TGTGTCAGCAGCTCCCGGAGTGGGAGTTCCTACAATGAGCAGTTCTTA.

Concerning this clonotype: The CDR3 ends on some other residue instead of the conserved phenylalanine or tryptophan, so this is likely a read error. The chain uses TRBV4-2 and TRBJ2-7, with D maybe TRBD1 (5 bases). Germline V gives CDR1 LGHNA, CDR2 YNFKEQ. V lost 3 bases to trimming and J lost 4 bases, with 16 bases between them. The CDR3 contains 15 residues. DNA of the CDR3: TGTGCCAGCAGCCATGAACAGGCGGCTGGTTACGAGCAGTACTCC. This translates into CASSHEQAAGYEQYS.

Concerning this clonotype itself: An end of the junction differs from the germline gene, which may be a read error. The gene calls are TRBV30 and TRBJ2-1; no clear D gene. Germline CDR1 is GTSNPN and CDR2 is SVGIG (reference sequence). The CDR3 contains 11 residues. CDR3 nucleotides: TGTGCCTGGAGATTAGGCAATGATCAGTTCTTC. It encodes CAWRLGNDQFF.

V usage is TRBV20-1 and J usage is TRBJ2-7; D is undetermined. The CDR3 totals 12 residues. V was shortened by 3 bases and J by 4 bases, with 10 bases between the two germline ends. Germline-derived CDR1 and CDR2 are DFQATT and SNEGSKA (reference sequence). CDR3 coding DNA: TGCAGTGCTAGTAGGCAGCAATACGAGCAGTACTTC. Protein product: CSASRQQYEQYF.